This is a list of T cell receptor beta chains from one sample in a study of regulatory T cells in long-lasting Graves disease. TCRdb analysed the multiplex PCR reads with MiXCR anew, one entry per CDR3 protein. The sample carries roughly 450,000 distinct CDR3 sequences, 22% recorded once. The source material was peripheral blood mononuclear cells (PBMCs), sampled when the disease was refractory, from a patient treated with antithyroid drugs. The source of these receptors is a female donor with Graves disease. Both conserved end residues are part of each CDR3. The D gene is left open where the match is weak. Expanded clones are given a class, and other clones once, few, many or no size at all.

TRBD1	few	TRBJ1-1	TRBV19	CASGTAANTEAFF	TGTGCCAGTGGGACAGCAGCTAACACTGAAGCTTTCTTT
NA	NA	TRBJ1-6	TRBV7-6	CASSFQGQSYNSPLHF	TGTGCCAGCAGCTTTCAGGGACAATCCTATAATTCACCCCTCCACTTT
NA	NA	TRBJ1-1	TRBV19	CASSSGTWTEAFF	TGTGCCAGTAGTTCCGGGACATGGACTGAAGCTTTCTTT
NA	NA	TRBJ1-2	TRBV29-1	CSVETGQLANYGYTF	TGCAGCGTTGAAACCGGACAGCTTGCTAACTATGGCTACACCTTC
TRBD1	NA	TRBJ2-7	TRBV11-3	CASSLARRTGAFSYEQYF	TGTGCCAGCAGCTTAGCCCGCCGGACAGGGGCCTTCTCCTACGAGCAGTACTTC
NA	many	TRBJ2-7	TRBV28	CASSPLRQPLGFEQYF	TGTGCCAGCAGTCCGTTACGACAACCCCTGGGATTCGAGCAGTACTTC
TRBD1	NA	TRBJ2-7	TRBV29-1	CSVVWGQGPPYEQYF	TGCAGCGTTGTGTGGGGACAGGGACCCCCCTACGAGCAGTACTTC
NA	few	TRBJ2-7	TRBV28	CASTLGPGAHEQYF	TGTGCCAGCACCCTGGGGCCAGGGGCCCACGAGCAGTACTTC
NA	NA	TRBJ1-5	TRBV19	CASSFGQPHQPQHF	TGTGCCAGTAGTTTTGGACAGCCCCATCAGCCCCAGCATTTT
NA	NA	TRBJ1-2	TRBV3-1	CASSQVGDRRYTF	TGTGCCAGCAGCCAAGTAGGGGATAGGCGCTACACCTTC
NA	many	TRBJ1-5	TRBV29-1	CSVSDSNQPQHF	TGCAGCGTTAGTGATAGCAATCAGCCCCAGCATTTT
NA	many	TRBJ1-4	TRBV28	CASSLTQEKLFF	TGTGCCAGCAGTTTGACCCAAGAAAAACTGTTTTTT
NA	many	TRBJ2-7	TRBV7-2	CASSLDGGITYEQYF	TGTGCCAGCAGCTTAGATGGAGGGATCACCTACGAGCAGTACTTC
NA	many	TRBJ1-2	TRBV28	CASSYEGSGYGYTF	TGTGCCAGCAGTTATGAGGGGTCGGGCTATGGCTACACCTTC
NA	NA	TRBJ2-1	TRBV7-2	CASSGGPQNEQFF	TGTGCCAGCAGCGGGGGTCCCCAAAATGAGCAGTTCTTC
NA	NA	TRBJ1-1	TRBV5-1	CARGAANTEAFF	TGCGCCAGGGGGGCAGCCAACACTGAAGCTTTCTTT
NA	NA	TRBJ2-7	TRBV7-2	CASSPWSNGAENEQYF	TGTGCCAGCAGCCCTTGGTCCAACGGGGCCGAGAACGAGCAGTACTTC
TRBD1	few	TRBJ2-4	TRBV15	CATSRGDGQGDIQYF	TGTGCCACCAGCAGAGGGGACGGCCAGGGGGACATTCAGTACTTC
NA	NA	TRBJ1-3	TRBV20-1	CSARDTGGNTIYF	TGCAGTGCTAGAGATACTGGTGGAAACACCATATATTTT
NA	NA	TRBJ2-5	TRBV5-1	CASSLAWDTQETQYF	TGCGCCAGCAGCTTGGCCTGGGACACGCAAGAGACCCAGTACTTC
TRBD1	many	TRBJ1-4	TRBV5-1	CASSGQGVKSEKLFF	TGCGCCAGCAGCGGACAGGGGGTGAAGAGTGAAAAACTGTTTTTT
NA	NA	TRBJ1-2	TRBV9	CASSAGTPYGYTF	TGTGCCAGCAGCGCGGGTACACCCTATGGCTACACCTTC
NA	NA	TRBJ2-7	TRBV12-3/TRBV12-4	CASSPGSLPTYEQYF	TGTGCCAGCAGTCCAGGGAGTCTACCTACCTACGAGCAGTACTTC
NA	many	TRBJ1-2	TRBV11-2	CASSLDRRLMNGYTF	TGTGCCAGCAGCTTAGATCGCAGGCTAATGAACGGCTACACCTTC
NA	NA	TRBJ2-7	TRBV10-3	CAAGEGVYYEQYF	TGTGCCGCGGGGGAGGGGGTATACTACGAGCAGTACTTC
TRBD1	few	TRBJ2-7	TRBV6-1	CASSEAGTGDYEQYF	TGTGCCAGCAGTGAAGCCGGGACAGGGGACTACGAGCAGTACTTC
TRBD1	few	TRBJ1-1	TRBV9	CASSQTGDPVKAFF	TGTGCCAGCAGCCAGACAGGGGATCCTGTGAAAGCTTTCTTT
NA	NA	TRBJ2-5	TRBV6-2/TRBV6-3	CASSYTWGVGETQYF	TGTGCCAGCAGTTACACATGGGGGGTCGGAGAGACCCAGTACTTC
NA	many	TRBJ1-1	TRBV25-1	CASSAGGGDQEAFF	TGTGCCAGCAGTGCTGGAGGTGGGGACCAAGAAGCTTTCTTT
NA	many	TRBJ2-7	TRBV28	CASSTNSRLYEQYF	TGTGCCAGCAGTACCAACTCCCGACTGTACGAGCAGTACTTC
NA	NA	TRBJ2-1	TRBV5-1	CASSRIAEAYNEQFF	TGCGCCAGCAGCCGCATAGCCGAAGCCTACAATGAGCAGTTCTTC
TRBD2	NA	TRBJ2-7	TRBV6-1	CASSRLASGTGGSYEQYF	TGTGCCAGCAGTCGGTTGGCTAGCGGGACGGGGGGGTCCTACGAGCAGTACTTC
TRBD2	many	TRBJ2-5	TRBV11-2	CASSLVSLAGTQYF	TGTGCCAGCAGCTTAGTCAGTTTAGCGGGGACCCAGTACTTC
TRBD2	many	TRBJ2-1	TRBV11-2	CASSPGTSGYNEQFF	TGTGCCAGCAGCCCCGGGACTAGCGGTTACAATGAGCAGTTCTTC
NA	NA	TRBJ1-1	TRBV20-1	CSARDWGTGTEVNTEAFF	TGCAGTGCTAGAGATTGGGGAACTGGCACAGAGGTGAACACTGAAGCTTTCTTT
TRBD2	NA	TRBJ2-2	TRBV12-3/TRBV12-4	CASRYGTSGAGELFF	TGTGCCAGCAGATACGGGACTAGCGGGGCCGGGGAGCTGTTTTTT
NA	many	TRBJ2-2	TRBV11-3	CASSLVPRSGELFF	TGTGCCAGCAGCTTAGTTCCCAGGTCCGGGGAGCTGTTTTTT
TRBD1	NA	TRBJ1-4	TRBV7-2	CASSRQGRGNEKLFF	TGTGCCAGCAGCCGACAGGGGAGGGGTAATGAAAAACTGTTTTTT
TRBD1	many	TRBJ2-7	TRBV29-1	CSVRQGKTYEQYF	TGCAGCGTACGACAGGGTAAGACCTACGAGCAGTACTTC
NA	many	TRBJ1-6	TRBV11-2	CASSLRDSPLHF	TGTGCCAGCAGTCTCCGTGATTCACCCCTCCACTTT
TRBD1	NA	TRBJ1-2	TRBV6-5	CASSSPGTGGFYGHTF	TGTGCCAGCAGTTCCCCCGGGACAGGGGGCTTCTATGGCCACACCTTC
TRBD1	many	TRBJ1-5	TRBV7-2	CASSLGQGVHQPQHF	TGTGCCAGCAGCTTAGGACAGGGGGTCCATCAGCCCCAGCATTTT
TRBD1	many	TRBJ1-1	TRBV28	CASSPRGRGAEAFF	TGTGCCAGCAGTCCTAGGGGGCGCGGAGCTGAAGCTTTCTTT
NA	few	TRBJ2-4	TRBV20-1	CSARDFYDDSKTLAKNIQYF	TGCAGTGCTAGAGATTTTTACGATGATTCCAAAACCCTAGCCAAAAACATTCAGTACTTC
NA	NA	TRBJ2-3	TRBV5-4	CASRPFGDTQYF	TGTGCCAGCAGACCGTTCGGGGATACGCAGTATTTT
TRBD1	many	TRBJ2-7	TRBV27	CASRTRTGTYEQYF	TGTGCCAGCAGGACCCGGACAGGGACCTACGAGCAGTACTTC
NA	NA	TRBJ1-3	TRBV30	CAWQTGWGNTIYF	TGTGCCTGGCAGACAGGATGGGGAAACACCATATATTTT
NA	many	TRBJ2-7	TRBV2	CASSRGGGSYEQYF	TGTGCCAGCAGTCGGGGTGGAGGTTCCTACGAGCAGTACTTC
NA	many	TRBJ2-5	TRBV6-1	CASRTHRSSSKETQYF	TGTGCCAGCAGGACACATCGCAGTTCTTCTAAAGAGACCCAGTACTTC
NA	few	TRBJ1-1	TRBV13	CASSPADVGGDAFF	TGTGCCAGCAGCCCCGCCGATGTTGGGGGGGATGCTTTCTTT
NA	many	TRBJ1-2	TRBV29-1	CSVEGRRGDYGYTF	TGCAGCGTTGAAGGCCGGAGGGGGGACTATGGCTACACCTTC
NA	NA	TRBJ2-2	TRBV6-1	CATSRVGELFF	TGTGCCACCAGTCGCGTTGGGGAGCTGTTTTTT
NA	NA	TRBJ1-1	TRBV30	CAWSRGEDYKNTEAFF	TGTGCCTGGAGTAGGGGTGAAGATTATAAGAACACTGAAGCTTTCTTT
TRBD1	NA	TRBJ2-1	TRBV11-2	CASSSYRDREGGEQFF	TGTGCCAGCAGCTCTTACCGGGACAGGGAGGGGGGTGAGCAGTTCTTC
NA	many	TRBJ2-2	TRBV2	CASSGAYTGELFF	TGTGCCAGCAGTGGGGCTTACACCGGGGAGCTGTTTTTT
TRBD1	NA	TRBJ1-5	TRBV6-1	CASSGTGREEPQHF	TGTGCCAGCAGTGGGACAGGGAGGGAGGAGCCCCAGCATTTT
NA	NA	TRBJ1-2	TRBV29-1	CSIRDGYTF	TGCAGCATACGGGACGGCTACACCTTC
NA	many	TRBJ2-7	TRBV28	CASAPLLGAEEQYF	TGTGCCAGCGCCCCCCTATTGGGGGCGGAAGAGCAGTACTTC